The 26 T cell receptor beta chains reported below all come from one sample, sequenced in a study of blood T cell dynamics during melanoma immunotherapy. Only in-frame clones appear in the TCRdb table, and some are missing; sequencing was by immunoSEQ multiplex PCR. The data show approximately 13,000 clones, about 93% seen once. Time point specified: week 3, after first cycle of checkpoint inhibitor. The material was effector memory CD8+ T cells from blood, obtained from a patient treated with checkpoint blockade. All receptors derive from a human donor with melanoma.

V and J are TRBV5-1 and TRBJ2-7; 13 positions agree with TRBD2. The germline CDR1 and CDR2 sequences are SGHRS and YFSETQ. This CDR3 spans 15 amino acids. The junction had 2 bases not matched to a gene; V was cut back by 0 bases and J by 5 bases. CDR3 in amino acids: CASSLAGLAGDEQYF. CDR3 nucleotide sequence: TGCGCCAGCAGCTTGGCCGGACTAGCGGGAGACGAGCAGTACTTC.

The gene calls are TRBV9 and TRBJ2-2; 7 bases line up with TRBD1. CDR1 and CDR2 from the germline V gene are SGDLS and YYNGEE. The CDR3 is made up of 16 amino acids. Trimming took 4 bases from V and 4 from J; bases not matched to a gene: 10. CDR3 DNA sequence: TGTGCCAGCAGCATCTACAGGGGTCTTAGCACCGGGGAGCTGTTTTTT. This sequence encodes CASSIYRGLSTGELFF.

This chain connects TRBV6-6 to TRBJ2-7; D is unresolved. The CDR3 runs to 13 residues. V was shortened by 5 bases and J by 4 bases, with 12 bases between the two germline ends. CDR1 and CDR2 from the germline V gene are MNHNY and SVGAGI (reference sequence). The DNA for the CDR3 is TGTGCCAGCAGTACCACGGACGGTTACGAGCAGTACTTC. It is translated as CASSTTDGYEQYF.

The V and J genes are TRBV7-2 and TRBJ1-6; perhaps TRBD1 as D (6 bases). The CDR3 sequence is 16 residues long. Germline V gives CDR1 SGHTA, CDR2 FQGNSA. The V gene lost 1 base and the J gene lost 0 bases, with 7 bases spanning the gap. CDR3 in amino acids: CASSLVGGSYNSPLHF. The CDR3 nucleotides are TGTGCCAGCAGCTTAGTAGGGGGCTCCTATAATTCACCCCTCCACTTT.

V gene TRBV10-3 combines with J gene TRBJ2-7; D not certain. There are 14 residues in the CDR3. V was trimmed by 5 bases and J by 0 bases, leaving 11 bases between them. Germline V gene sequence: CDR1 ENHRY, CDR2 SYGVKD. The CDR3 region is CAISPTSSSYEQYF. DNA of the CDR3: TGTGCCATCAGTCCCACGTCCAGCTCCTACGAGCAGTACTTC.

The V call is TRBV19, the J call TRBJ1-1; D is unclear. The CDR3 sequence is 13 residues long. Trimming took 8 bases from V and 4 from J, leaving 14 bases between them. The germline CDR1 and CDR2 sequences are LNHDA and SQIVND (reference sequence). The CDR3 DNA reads TGTGCCAGTGGCCCGGGGTCTATCACTGAAGCTTTCTTT. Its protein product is CASGPGSITEAFF.

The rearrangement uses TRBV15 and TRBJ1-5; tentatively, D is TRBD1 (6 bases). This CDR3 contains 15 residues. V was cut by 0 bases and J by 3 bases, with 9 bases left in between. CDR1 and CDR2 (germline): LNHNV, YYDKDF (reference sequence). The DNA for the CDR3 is TGTGCCACCAGCAGAGATTGGGGGCCCAATCAGCCCCAGCATTTT. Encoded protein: CATSRDWGPNQPQHF. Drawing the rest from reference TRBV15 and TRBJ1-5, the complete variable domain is DAMVIQNPRYQVTQFGKPVTLSCSQTLNHNVMYWYQQKSSQAPKLLFHYYDKDFNNEADTPDNFQSRRPNTSFCFLDIRSPGLGDTAMYLCATSRDWGPNQPQHFGDGTRLSIL.

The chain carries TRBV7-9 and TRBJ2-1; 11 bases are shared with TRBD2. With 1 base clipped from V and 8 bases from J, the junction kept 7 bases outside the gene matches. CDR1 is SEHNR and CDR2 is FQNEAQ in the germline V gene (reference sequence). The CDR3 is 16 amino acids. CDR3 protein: CASSLDTSGSVDEQFF. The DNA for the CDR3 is TGTGCCAGCAGCTTAGATACTAGCGGGAGTGTGGATGAGCAGTTCTTC.

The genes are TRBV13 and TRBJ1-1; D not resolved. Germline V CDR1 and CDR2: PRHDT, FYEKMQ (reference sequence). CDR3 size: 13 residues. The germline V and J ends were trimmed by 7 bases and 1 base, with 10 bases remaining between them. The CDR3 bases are TGTGCCAGCACAATGTGGGGGAACACTGAAGCTTTCTTT. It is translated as CASTMWGNTEAFF.

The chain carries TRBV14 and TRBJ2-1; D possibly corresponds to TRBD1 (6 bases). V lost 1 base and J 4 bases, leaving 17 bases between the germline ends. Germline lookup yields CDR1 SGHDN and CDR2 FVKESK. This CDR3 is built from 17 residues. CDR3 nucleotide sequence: TGTGCCAGCAGCCAAGCTTACGGCAGGGGTCCATACAATGAGCAGTTCTTC. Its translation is CASSQAYGRGPYNEQFF.

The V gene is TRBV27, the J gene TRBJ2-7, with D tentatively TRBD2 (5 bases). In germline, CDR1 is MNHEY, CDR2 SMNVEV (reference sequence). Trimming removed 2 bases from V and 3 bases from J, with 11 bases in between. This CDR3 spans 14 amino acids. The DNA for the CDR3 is TGTGCCAGCAGTTTACGAGGGCCGGGCTACGAGCAGTACTTC. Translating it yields CASSLRGPGYEQYF.

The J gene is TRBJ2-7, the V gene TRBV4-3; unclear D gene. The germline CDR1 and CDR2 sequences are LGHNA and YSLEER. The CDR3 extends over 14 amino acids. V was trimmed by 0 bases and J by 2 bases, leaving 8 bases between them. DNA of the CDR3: TGCGCCAGCAGCCAAGAAGGGCCAGCCTACGAGCAGTACTTC. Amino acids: CASSQEGPAYEQYF.

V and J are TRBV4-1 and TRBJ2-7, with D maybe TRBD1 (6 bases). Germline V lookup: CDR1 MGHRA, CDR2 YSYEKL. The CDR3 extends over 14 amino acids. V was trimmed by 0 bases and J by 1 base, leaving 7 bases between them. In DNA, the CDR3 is TGCGCCAGCAGCCAAGAAGGACAGTCCTACGAGCAGTACTTC. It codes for CASSQEGQSYEQYF.

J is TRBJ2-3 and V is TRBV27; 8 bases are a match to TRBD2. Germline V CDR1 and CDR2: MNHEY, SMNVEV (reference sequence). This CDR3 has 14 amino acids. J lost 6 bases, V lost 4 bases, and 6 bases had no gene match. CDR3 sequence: CASSWSGRGDTQYF. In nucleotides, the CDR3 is TGTGCCAGCAGTTGGAGCGGGAGAGGGGATACGCAGTATTTT.

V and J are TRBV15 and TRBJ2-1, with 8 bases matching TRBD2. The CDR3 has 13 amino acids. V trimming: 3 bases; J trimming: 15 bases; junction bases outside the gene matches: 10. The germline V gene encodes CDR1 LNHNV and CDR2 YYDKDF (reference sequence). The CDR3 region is CATSSGRATFRFF. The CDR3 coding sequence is TGTGCCACCAGCAGCGGGAGGGCTACGTTTCGGTTCTTC.

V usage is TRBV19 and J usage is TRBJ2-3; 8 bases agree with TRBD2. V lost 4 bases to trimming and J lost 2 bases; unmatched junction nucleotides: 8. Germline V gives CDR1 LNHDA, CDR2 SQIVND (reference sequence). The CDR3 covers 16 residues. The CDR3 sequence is CASSTLEREYTDTQYF. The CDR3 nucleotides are TGTGCCAGTAGTACCCTAGAGCGGGAGTACACAGATACGCAGTATTTT.

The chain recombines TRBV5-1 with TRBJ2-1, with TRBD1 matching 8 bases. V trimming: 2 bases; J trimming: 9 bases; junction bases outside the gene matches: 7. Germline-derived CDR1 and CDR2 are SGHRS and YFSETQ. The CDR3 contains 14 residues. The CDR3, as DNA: TGCGCCAGCAGCTTCGGACAGGGACCCGGTGAGCAGTTCTTC. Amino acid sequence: CASSFGQGPGEQFF.

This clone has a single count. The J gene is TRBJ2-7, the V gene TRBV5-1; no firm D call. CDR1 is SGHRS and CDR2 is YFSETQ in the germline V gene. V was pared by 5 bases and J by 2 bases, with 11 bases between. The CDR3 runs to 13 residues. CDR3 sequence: CASRFAVAYEQYF. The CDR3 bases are TGCGCCAGCAGGTTTGCGGTGGCCTACGAGCAGTACTTC.

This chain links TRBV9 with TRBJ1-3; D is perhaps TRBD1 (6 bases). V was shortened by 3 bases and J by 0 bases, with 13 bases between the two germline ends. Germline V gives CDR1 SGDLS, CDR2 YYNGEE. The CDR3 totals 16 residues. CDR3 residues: CASSAGGGFSGNTIYF. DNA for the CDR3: TGTGCCAGCAGCGCGGGAGGGGGGTTCTCTGGAAACACCATATATTTT.

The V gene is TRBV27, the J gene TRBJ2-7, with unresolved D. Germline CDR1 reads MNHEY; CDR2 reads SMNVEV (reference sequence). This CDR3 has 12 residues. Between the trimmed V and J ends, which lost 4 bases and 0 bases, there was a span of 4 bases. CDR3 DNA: TGTGCCAGCAGTTCCCCCTCCTACGAGCAGTACTTC. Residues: CASSSPSYEQYF.

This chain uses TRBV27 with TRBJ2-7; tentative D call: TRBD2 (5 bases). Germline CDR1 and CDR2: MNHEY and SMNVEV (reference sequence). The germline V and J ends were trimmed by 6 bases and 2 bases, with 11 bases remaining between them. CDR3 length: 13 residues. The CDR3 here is CASSPGLAYEQYF. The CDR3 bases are TGTGCCAGCAGCCCGGGATTGGCCTACGAGCAGTACTTC.

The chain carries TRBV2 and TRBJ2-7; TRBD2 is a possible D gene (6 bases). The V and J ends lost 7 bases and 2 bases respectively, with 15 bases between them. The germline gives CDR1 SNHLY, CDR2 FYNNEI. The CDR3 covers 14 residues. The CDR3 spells CASIGGVIPYEQYF. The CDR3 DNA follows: TGTGCCAGCATAGGCGGGGTGATTCCCTACGAGCAGTACTTC.

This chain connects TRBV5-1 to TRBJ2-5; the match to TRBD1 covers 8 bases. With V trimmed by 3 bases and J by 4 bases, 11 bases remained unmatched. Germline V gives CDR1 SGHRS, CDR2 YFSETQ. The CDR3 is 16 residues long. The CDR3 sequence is CASSSASDGQGETQYF. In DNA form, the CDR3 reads TGCGCCAGCAGCTCAGCCTCCGACGGACAGGGAGAGACCCAGTACTTC.

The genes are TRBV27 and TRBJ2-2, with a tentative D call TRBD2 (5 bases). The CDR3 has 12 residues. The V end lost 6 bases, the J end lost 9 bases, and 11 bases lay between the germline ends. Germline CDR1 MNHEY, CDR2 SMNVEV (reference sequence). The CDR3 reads CASREGRRELFF. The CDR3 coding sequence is TGTGCCAGCAGAGAGGGCAGGCGGGAGCTGTTTTTT.

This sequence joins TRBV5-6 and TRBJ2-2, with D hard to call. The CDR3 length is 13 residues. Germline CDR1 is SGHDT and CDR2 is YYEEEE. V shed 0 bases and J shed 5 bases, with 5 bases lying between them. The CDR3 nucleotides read TGTGCCAGCAGCTTGGTCGGGACCGGGGAGCTGTTTTTT. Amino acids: CASSLVGTGELFF.

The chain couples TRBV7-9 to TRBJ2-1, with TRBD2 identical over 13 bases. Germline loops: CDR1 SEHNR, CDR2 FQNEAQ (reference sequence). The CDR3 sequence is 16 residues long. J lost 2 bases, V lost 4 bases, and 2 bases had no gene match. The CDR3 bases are TGTGCCAGCAGCTCCACTAGCGGGAGGGCCTACAATGAGCAGTTCTTC. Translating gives CASSSTSGRAYNEQFF.